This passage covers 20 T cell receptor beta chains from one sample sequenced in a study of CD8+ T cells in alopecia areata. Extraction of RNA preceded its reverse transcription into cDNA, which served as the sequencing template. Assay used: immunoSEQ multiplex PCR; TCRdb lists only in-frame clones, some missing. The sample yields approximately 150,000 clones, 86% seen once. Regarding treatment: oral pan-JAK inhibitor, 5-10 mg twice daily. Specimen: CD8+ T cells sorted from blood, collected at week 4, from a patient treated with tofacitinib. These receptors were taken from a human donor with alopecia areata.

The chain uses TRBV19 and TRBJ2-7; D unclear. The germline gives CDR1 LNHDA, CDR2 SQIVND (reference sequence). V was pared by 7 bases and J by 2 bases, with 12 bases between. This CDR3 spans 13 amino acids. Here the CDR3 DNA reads TGTGCCAGTAAGGATGGTTCGGCCTACGAGCAGTACTTC. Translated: CASKDGSAYEQYF.

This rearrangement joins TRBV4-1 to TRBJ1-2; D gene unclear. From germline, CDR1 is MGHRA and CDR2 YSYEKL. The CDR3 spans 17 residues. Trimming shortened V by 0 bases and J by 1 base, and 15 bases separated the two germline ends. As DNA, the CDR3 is TGCGCCAGCAGCCAAGATGGTGAAACAGATCTTAACTATGGCTACACCTTC. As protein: CASSQDGETDLNYGYTF.

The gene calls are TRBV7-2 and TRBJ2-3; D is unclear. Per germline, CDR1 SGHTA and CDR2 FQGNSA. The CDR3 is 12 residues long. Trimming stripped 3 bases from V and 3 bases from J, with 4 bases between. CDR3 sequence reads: CASSFSTDTQYF. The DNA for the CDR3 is TGTGCCAGCAGCTTTAGTACAGATACGCAGTATTTT. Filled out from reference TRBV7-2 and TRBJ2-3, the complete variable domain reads GAGVSQSPSNKVTEKGKDVELRCDPISGHTALYWYRQSLGQGLEFLIYFQGNSAPDKSGLPSDRFSAERTGGSVSTLTIQRTQQEDSAVYLCASSFSTDTQYFGPGTRLTVL.

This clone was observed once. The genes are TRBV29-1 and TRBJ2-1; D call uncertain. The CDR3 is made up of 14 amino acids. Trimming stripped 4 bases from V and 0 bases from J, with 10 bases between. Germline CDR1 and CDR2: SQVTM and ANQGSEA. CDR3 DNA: TGCAGCGTTGGTGGCGGAAGCTCCTACAATGAGCAGTTCTTC. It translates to CSVGGGSSYNEQFF.

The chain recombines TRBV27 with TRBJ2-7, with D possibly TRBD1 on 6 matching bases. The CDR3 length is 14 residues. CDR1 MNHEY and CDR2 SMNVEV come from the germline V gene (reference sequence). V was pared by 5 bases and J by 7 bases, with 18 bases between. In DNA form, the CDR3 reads TGTGCCAGCAGTCCTACCTTGGGGGCTCGGGAGCAGTACTTC. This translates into CASSPTLGAREQYF.

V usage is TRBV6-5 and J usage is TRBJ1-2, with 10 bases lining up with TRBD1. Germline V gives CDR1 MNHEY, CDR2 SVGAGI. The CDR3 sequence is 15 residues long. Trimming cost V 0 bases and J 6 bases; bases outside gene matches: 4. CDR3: CASSYSVGTGDGYTF. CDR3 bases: TGTGCCAGCAGTTACTCCGTTGGGACAGGGGATGGCTACACCTTC.

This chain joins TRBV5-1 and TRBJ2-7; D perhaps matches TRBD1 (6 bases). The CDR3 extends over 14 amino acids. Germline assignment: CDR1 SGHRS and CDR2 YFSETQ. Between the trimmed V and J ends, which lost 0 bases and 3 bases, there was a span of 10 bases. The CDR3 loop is CASSLDRESYEQYF. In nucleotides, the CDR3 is TGCGCCAGCAGCTTGGACAGGGAGAGCTACGAGCAGTACTTC. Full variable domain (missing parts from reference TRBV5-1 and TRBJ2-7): KAGVTQTPRYLIKTRGQQVTLSCSPISGHRSVSWYQQTPGQGLQFLFEYFSETQRNKGNFPGRFSGRQFSNSRSEMNVSTLELGDSALYLCASSLDRESYEQYFGPGTRLTVT.

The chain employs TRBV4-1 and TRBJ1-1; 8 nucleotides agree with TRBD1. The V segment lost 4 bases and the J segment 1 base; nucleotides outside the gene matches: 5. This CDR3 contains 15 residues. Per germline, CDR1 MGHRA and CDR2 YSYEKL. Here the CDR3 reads CASSPDRAQNTEAFF. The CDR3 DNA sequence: TGCGCCAGCAGCCCGGACAGGGCCCAGAACACTGAAGCTTTCTTT.

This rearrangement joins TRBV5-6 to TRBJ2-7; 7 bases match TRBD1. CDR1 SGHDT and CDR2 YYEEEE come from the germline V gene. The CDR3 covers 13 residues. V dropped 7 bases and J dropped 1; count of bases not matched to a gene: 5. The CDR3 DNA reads TGTGCCAGCGGAGACAGGGAGTCCTACGAGCAGTACTTC. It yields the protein CASGDRESYEQYF.

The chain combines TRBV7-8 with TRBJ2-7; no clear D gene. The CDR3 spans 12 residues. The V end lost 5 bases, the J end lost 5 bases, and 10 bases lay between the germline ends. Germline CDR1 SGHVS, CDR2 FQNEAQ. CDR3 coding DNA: TGTGCCAGCAGCCCTATCTTCGACGAGCAGTACTTC. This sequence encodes CASSPIFDEQYF.

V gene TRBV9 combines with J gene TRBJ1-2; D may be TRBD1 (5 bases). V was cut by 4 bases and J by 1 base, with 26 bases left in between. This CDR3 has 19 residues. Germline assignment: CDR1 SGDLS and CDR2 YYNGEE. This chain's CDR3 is CASSNPRDGNVVLNYGYTF. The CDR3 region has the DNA TGTGCCAGCAGCAATCCCCGGGACGGAAACGTAGTTCTTAACTATGGCTACACCTTC.

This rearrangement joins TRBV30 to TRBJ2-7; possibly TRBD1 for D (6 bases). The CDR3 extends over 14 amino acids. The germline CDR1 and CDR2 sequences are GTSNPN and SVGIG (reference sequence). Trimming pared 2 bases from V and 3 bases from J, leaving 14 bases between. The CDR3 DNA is TGTGCCTGGAGTCAGGGACACAAAGACTACGAGCAGTACTTC. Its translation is CAWSQGHKDYEQYF.

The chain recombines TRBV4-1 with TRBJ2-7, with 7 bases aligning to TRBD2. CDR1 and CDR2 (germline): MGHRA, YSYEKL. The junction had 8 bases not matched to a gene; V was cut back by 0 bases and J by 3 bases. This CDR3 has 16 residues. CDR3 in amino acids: CASSQEAASGIYEQYF. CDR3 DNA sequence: TGCGCCAGCAGCCAAGAGGCAGCTAGCGGAATCTACGAGCAGTACTTC.

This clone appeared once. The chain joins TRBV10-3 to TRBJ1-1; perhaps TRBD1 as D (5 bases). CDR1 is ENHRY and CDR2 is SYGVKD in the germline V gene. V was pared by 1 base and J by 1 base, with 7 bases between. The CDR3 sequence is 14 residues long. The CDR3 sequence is CAISEYGTNTEAFF. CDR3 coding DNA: TGTGCCATCAGTGAGTACGGGACGAACACTGAAGCTTTCTTT.

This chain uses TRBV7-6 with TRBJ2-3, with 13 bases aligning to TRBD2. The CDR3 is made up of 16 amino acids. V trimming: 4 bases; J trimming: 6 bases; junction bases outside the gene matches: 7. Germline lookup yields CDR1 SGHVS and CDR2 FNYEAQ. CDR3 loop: CASSSTWTSGGDTQYF. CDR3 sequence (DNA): TGTGCCAGCAGCTCCACCTGGACTAGCGGGGGTGATACGCAGTATTTT.

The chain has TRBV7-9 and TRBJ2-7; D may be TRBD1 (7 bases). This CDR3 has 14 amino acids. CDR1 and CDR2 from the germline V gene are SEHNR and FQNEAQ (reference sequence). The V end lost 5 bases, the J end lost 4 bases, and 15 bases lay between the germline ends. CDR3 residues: CASSPPGGKYEQYF. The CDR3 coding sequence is TGTGCCAGCAGCCCGCCAGGGGGGAAATACGAGCAGTACTTC.

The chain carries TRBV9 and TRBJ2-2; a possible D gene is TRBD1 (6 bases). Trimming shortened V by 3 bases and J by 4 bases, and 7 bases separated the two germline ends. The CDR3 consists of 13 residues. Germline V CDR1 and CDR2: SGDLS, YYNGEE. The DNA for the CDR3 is TGTGCCAGCAGCGGGACAGTCACCGGGGAGCTGTTTTTT. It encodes CASSGTVTGELFF.

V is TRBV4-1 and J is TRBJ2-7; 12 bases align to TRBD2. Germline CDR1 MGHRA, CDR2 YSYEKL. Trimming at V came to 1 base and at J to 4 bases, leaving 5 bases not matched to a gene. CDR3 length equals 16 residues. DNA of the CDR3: TGCGCCAGCAGCCAAGTCGCTAGCGGGAGGGTGTACGAGCAGTACTTC. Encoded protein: CASSQVASGRVYEQYF.

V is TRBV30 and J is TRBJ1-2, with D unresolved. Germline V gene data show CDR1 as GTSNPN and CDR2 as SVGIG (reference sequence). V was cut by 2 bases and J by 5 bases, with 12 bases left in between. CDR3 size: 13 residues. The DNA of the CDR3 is TGTGCCTGGAGTCCGGCCGGGATGTATGGCTACACCTTC. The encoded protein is CAWSPAGMYGYTF. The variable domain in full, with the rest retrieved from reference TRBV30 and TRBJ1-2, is SQTIHQWPATLVQPVGSPLSLECTVEGTSNPNLYWYRQAAGRGLQLLFYSVGIGQISSEVPQNLSASRPQDRQFILSSKKLLLSDSGFYLCAWSPAGMYGYTFGSGTRLTVV.

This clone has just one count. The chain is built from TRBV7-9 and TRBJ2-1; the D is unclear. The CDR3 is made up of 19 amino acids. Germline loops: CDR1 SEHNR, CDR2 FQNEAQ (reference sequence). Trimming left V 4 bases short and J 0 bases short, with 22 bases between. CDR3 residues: CASSSPQLVVASSYNEQFF. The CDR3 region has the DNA TGTGCCAGCAGCTCCCCTCAACTGGTGGTGGCTAGCTCCTACAATGAGCAGTTCTTC.